Given below is one T cell receptor (beta chain) in context. Original data processing: The authors estimated nucleated cell counts from reference gene primer amplification. Sequencing used immunoSEQ multiplex PCR; TCRdb keeps in-frame clones, though not all of them. V and J calls plus clone size are reproduced from that table; the DNA served to infer D and trimming. The table shows about 160,000 clones, with about 92% occurring only once. Germline loops: CDR1 MNHEY, CDR2 SVGAGI. CDR3 length: 15 amino acids. V lost 6 bases, J lost 8 bases, and 9 bases stayed unmatched. The data were obtained in a study of blood T cell repertoires in COVID-19. For the study at large: The origin of the acute and convalescent COVID-19 samples was the United States, Italy and Spain. T cells, B-cell-depleted T cells, or PBMCs provided the cDNA or gDNA that served as material.

Those enrolled in Seattle joined during active infection and were followed longitudinally afterward. Sequenced input: peripheral blood. The chain carries TRBV6-5 and TRBJ2-1; 11 nucleotides align to TRBD2. The clonotype originates from a man younger than 45 with COVID-19, enrolled during active disease. CDR3: CASRLAGAPFDEQFF. The CDR3 DNA sequence: TGTGCCAGCAGACTAGCGGGAGCCCCTTTTGATGAGCAGTTCTTC.